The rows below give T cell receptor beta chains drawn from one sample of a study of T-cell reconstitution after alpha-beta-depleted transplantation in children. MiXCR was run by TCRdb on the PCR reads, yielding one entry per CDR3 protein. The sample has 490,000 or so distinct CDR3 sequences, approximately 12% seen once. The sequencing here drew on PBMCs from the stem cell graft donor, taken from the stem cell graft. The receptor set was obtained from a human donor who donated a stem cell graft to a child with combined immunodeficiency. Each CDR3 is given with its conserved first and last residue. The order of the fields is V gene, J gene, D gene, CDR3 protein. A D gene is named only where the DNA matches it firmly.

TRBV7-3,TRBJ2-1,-,CASSLISGAGLNEQFF
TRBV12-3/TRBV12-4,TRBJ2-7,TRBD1,CASSIRQGGFYEQYF
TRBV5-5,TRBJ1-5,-,CASSLDLGQPQHF
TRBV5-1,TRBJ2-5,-,CASSLDDSLSTQYF
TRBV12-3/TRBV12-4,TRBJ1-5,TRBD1,CASSLQGTNQPQHF
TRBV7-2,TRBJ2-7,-,CASSLSGTGFTYEQYF
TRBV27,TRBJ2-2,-,CASSHSFNSGELFF
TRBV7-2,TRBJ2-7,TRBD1,CASSLLSGGPYEQYF
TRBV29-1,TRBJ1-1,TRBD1,CSVDPTGADFEAFF
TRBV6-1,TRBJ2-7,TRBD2,CASLPFSGSSGYEQYF
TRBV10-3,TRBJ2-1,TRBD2,CAIRGLAHEQFF
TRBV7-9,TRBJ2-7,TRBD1,CASSIDRVYYEQYF
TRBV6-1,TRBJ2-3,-,CASTRAGTDTQYF
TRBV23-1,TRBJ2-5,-,CASSQSLQGIGETQYF
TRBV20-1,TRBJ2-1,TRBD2,CSAQTGTSGSNEQFF
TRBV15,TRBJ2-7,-,CATSREGGDNEQYF
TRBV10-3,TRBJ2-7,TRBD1,CAISEGQGAPYEQYF
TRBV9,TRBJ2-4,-,CASSGPAMENIQYF
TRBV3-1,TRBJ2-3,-,CASSQVRSTDTQYF
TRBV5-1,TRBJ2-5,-,CASSLVIGSAETQYF
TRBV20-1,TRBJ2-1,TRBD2,CSARTSGGAYNEQFF
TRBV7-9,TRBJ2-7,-,CASDMIYEQYF
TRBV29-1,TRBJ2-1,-,CSVHNNEQFF
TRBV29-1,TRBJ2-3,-,CSVVVPGLGVDTQYF
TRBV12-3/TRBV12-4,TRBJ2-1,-,CASSLALAANEQFF
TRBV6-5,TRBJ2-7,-,CASSLQTRDDDEQYF
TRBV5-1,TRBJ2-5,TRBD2,CASSLEAGGQETQYF
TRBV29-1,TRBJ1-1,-,CSVRQPTTEAFF
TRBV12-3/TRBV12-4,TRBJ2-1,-,CASSSIGDEQFF
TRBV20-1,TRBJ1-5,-,CSASTSGVEQPQHF
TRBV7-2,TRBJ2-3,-,CASSLSGQHTDTQYF
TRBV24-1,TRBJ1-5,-,CATGNEGNQPQHF
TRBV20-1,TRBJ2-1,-,CSARDLRARGYNEQFF
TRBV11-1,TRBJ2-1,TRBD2,CASSFSGVSSYNEQFF
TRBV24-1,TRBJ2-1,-,CATSDWERDEQFF
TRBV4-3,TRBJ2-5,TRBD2,CASSRGLAGGREETQYF
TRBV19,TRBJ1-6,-,CASKEKIGGSPLHF
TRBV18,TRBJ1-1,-,CASSAPLRGSSSRAFF
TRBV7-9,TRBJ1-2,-,CASSAWTTYGYTF
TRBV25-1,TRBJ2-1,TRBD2,CASSESGGGYNEQFF
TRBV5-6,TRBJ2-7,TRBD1,CASTHGDSSYEQYF
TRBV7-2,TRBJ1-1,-,CASSLAQGRAFF
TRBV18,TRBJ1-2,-,CASFRDTRRGDGYTF
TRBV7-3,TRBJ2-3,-,CASSPGLTSTDTQYF
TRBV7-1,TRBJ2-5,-,CASSSSGLETQYF
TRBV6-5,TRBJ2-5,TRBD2,CASSYTSASGYQETQYF
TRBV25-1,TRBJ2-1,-,CASGRDSSYNEQFF
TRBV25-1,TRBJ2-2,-,CASRVGGTGELFF